Here is one T cell receptor beta chain with its context. The sample is drawn from a study of blood T cells in healthy people across ages. Aged roughly 6 to 90, donors were systemically healthy Caucasians from Russia. Germline CDR1 LGHNA, CDR2 YNFKEQ. The CDR3 has 16 amino acids. V shed 0 bases and J 9 bases; nucleotides not matched to a gene: 6. A sample-barcoded 5' primer and a J-beta primer mix were used in a second PCR of about 6 to 11 cycles. From the 5' RACE reads, TCRdb called clonotypes with MiXCR, one entry per CDR3 protein. This sample has about 1,000,000 distinct CDR3 sequences, with over 35% found just once.

The sequenced sample was blood. This chain links TRBV4-2 with TRBJ1-6, with 9 bases fitting TRBD1. The TCR was taken from a woman aged 60 to 75 in good health. DNA of the CDR3: TGTGCCAGCAGCCAAGATGTAGGGACAGGGACTTCACCCCTCCACTTT. It codes for CASSQDVGTGTSPLHF.